These 2 T cell receptor beta chains came from one sample sequenced in a study of human T cells and chemical hapten exposure. MiXCR was run by TCRdb on the RACE reads, yielding one entry per CDR3 protein. This table has about 80,000 distinct CDR3 sequences, approximately 10% appearing once. Time point: patch test 2, 6 weeks after DPC sensitization. Treatment reported: therapeutic diphenylcyclopropenone sensitization with weekly scalp DPC. The sample consisted of whole blood, taken in connection with sensitization to the hapten diphenylcyclopropenone (DPC). The receptor source for this set is a man aged 18 to 30 with alopecia areata. Some clones in this sample may be carry-over from other donors' samples.

This clonotype was seen only a few times. The V and J genes are TRBV14 and TRBJ2-3; 9 bases match TRBD1. The CDR3 has 15 residues. Trimming removed 3 bases from V and 4 bases from J; junction bases left unmatched: 5. Germline V gene data show CDR1 as SGHDN and CDR2 as FVKESK. CDR3 sequence: CASSQRQGVADTQYF. For the CDR3, the DNA is TGTGCCAGCAGCCAGAGACAGGGGGTTGCAGATACGCAGTATTTT.

This clonotype was seen at least ten times. The genes are TRBV5-3 and TRBJ2-3, with TRBD1 as a possible D gene (5 bases). TRBV5-3 is annotated as an ORF whose role is uncertain. This CDR3 spans 15 amino acids. V was pared by 4 bases and J by 2 bases, with 14 bases between. The CDR3 reads CARSPRQTLTDTQYF. CDR3 DNA sequence: TGTGCCAGAAGCCCACGACAGACCCTCACAGATACGCAGTATTTT.